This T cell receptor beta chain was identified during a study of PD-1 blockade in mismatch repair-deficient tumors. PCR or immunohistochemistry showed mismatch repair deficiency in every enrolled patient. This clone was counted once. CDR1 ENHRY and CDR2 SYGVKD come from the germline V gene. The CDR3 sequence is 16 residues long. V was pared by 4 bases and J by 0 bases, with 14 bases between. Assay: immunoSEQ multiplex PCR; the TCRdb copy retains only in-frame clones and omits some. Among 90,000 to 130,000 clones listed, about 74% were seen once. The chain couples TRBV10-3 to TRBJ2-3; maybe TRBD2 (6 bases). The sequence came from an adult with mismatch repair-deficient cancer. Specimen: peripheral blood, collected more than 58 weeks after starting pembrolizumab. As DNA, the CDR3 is TGTGCCATCAGTGCCTCGGGAGCTCACAGCACAGATACGCAGTATTTT. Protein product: CAISASGAHSTDTQYF.